Shown below are 19 T cell receptor beta chains from a single sample sequenced in a study of blood T cell repertoires in COVID-19. Only in-frame clones appear in the TCRdb table, and some are missing; sequencing was by immunoSEQ multiplex PCR. The table lists fewer than 500,000 clones, over 75% of them singletons. The sequenced sample was PBMCs or T cells enriched from blood (not recorded which). The receptor set was obtained from a man younger than 45 who had recovered from COVID-19.

The J gene is TRBJ1-6, the V gene TRBV7-2, with a weak D call TRBD1 (6 bases). CDR3 length: 13 amino acids. V was shortened by 4 bases and J by 5 bases, with 6 bases between the two germline ends. Germline lookup yields CDR1 SGHTA and CDR2 FQGNSA. CDR3 DNA sequence: TGTGCCAGCAGCTGGACAGATAATTCACCCCTCCACTTT. This gives the protein CASSWTDNSPLHF.

This clone has a handful of counts. The chain joins TRBV5-1 to TRBJ2-7, with D tentatively TRBD2 (6 bases). V was shortened by 4 bases and J by 2 bases, with 16 bases between the two germline ends. This CDR3 has 15 residues. Germline values: CDR1 SGHRS, CDR2 YFSETQ. CDR3 in DNA: TGCGCCAGCAGCCCCGGGGGAACAGGAGCCTACGAGCAGTACTTC. This sequence encodes CASSPGGTGAYEQYF.

V usage is TRBV28 and J usage is TRBJ2-2, with a possible D match to TRBD2 (6 bases). There are 15 residues in the CDR3. The V gene's germline CDR1 is MDHEN and CDR2 SYDVKM. V gave up 8 bases and J gave up 2 bases, with 15 bases separating them. The CDR3 DNA reads TGTGCCAGCCTAACCGCCGGGGGAAACACCGGGGAGCTGTTTTTT. Translated: CASLTAGGNTGELFF.

This clone was recorded a few times. The chain links TRBV28 to TRBJ1-5; the match to TRBD1 covers 9 bases. Per germline, CDR1 MDHEN and CDR2 SYDVKM. V was clipped by 4 bases and J by 5 bases; unmatched bases: 6. The CDR3 sequence is 15 residues long. CDR3 amino acids: CASSYRDRVHQPQHF. The CDR3 DNA follows: TGTGCCAGCAGTTACCGGGACAGGGTTCATCAGCCCCAGCATTTT.

The chain links TRBV7-2 to TRBJ2-1, with 10 positions matching TRBD2. The CDR3 is made up of 17 amino acids. Germline CDR1 is SGHTA and CDR2 is FQGNSA. V shed 0 bases, J shed 5 bases, and the junction held 7 bases outside the gene matches. The CDR3 nucleotides are TGTGCCAGCAGCTTAGCGTCTAGCGGGAGTATGCACAATGAGCAGTTCTTC. Protein: CASSLASSGSMHNEQFF.

This clone was recorded only once. The genes are TRBV10-1 and TRBJ1-6; 7 nucleotides line up with TRBD1. CDR1 and CDR2 (germline): WNHNN, SYGVQD (reference sequence). J was trimmed by 7 bases and V by 6 bases; bases with no gene match: 6. CDR3 length equals 14 residues. The CDR3 sequence is CASSSGTENSPLHF. The CDR3 DNA reads TGCGCCAGCAGCTCCGGGACAGAGAATTCACCCCTCCACTTT.

V is TRBV3-1 (or the pseudogene TRBV3-2) and J is TRBJ2-1; 7 nucleotides match TRBD2. This CDR3 is 15 amino acids long. Germline lookup yields CDR1 LGHDT and CDR2 YNNKEL (reference sequence). V lost 4 bases to trimming and J lost 1 base; unmatched junction nucleotides: 4. CDR3 amino acids: CASSLAGLSYNEQFF. The CDR3 nucleotides read TGTGCCAGCAGCCTAGCGGGTCTTTCCTACAATGAGCAGTTCTTC.

This chain joins TRBV7-8 and TRBJ1-5; tentatively, D is TRBD1 (6 bases). Germline CDR1 SGHVS, CDR2 FQNEAQ. The CDR3 runs 14 residues. Trimming pared 6 bases from V and 0 bases from J, leaving 9 bases between. The CDR3 DNA follows: TGTGCCAGCAGGGACAGTTATAGCAATCAGCCCCAGCATTTT. This sequence encodes CASRDSYSNQPQHF.

This clone was seen just once. The genes are TRBV28 and TRBJ2-5, with TRBD1 matching 7 bases. Germline assignment: CDR1 MDHEN and CDR2 SYDVKM. The V gene end was trimmed by 5 bases and the J gene end by 5 bases; junction bases not matched to a gene: 8. This CDR3 has 14 residues. CDR3 region: CASSLTGAGETQYF. In DNA, the CDR3 is TGTGCCAGCAGTCTTACAGGGGCTGGGGAGACCCAGTACTTC.

V gene TRBV28 combines with J gene TRBJ1-4, with D unclear. The CDR3 runs 15 residues. Germline CDR1 and CDR2: MDHEN and SYDVKM. The V and J ends lost 8 bases and 0 bases respectively, with 13 bases between them. The CDR3, as DNA: TGTGCCAGCGGGAGTGGCAGTGCAACTAATGAAAAACTGTTTTTT. Encoded protein: CASGSGSATNEKLFF.

The rearrangement links TRBV19 to TRBJ1-5, with 9 bases lining up with TRBD1. Unmatched junction bases numbered 13, after V lost 3 bases and J lost 7 bases. The germline CDR1 and CDR2 sequences are LNHDA and SQIVND (reference sequence). The length of the CDR3 is 17 residues. The CDR3 bases are TGTGCCAGTAGTATTAATTTCGGGGGACAGGGTAAGCAGCCCCAGCATTTT. Its protein is CASSINFGGQGKQPQHF.

V usage is TRBV29-1 and J usage is TRBJ2-7; no reliable D call. This CDR3 spans 12 amino acids. The germline gives CDR1 SQVTM, CDR2 ANQGSEA. V was trimmed by 4 bases and J by 5 bases, leaving 12 bases between them. CDR3 sequence reads: CSVAAQSNEQYF. CDR3 DNA sequence: TGCAGCGTTGCCGCACAATCCAACGAGCAGTACTTC.

The chain joins TRBV27 to TRBJ2-1; D not resolved. V was cut by 5 bases and J by 5 bases, with 10 bases left in between. CDR3 size: 13 residues. Germline CDR1 MNHEY, CDR2 SMNVEV (reference sequence). The CDR3 DNA is TGTGCCAGCAGTCCGAGCGTAAACAATGAGCAGTTCTTC. Protein: CASSPSVNNEQFF.

This chain links TRBV7-3 with TRBJ2-1; 9 positions match TRBD1. V was clipped by 1 base and J by 7 bases; unmatched bases: 14. The CDR3 extends over 18 amino acids. The germline V gene has CDR1 SGHTA and CDR2 FQGTGA. The DNA for the CDR3 is TGTGCCAGCAGCTTAATCCCATCCGGACAGGGGAAGGTTAATGAGCAGTTCTTC. Protein: CASSLIPSGQGKVNEQFF.

This sequence joins TRBV5-6 and TRBJ1-6, with D possibly TRBD1 on 5 matching bases. V gave up 0 bases and J gave up 6 bases, with 16 bases separating them. The germline V gene has CDR1 SGHDT and CDR2 YYEEEE. The CDR3 has 17 residues. The CDR3 DNA follows: TGTGCCAGCAGCTTGGCCCTAGGTAGGGGCGGTAATTCACCCCTCCACTTT. Amino acids: CASSLALGRGGNSPLHF.

The chain uses TRBV28 and TRBJ1-3; D uncertain. CDR3 size: 11 residues. Germline-derived CDR1 and CDR2 are MDHEN and SYDVKM. Trimming removed 9 bases from V and 0 bases from J, with 3 bases in between. CDR3 amino acids: CASLSGNTIYF. DNA for the CDR3: TGTGCCAGTCTCTCTGGAAACACCATATATTTT.

The V and J genes are TRBV27 and TRBJ2-2; 9 bases are a match to TRBD2. Germline CDR1 and CDR2: MNHEY and SMNVEV (reference sequence). The CDR3 loop spans 16 amino acids. Trimming at V came to 7 bases and at J to 6 bases, leaving 12 bases not matched to a gene. This chain's CDR3 is CASTPRGIAGAGELFF. The CDR3 coding sequence is TGTGCCAGCACCCCCCGAGGTATAGCGGGGGCCGGGGAGCTGTTTTTT.

This clone was counted a few times. V is TRBV7-6 and J is TRBJ1-4, with D uncertain. The V end lost 6 bases, the J end lost 0 bases, and 11 bases lay between the germline ends. CDR1 is SGHVS, CDR2 FNYEAQ, per germline. The CDR3 runs to 15 residues. The CDR3 DNA is TGTGCCAGCAGACGTTCAGGTGCAACTAATGAAAAACTGTTTTTT. Its translation is CASRRSGATNEKLFF.

The chain links TRBV11-2 to TRBJ1-6; 12 bases agree with TRBD1. The junction had 8 bases not matched to a gene; V was cut back by 5 bases and J by 3 bases. Germline V gene lookup returns CDR1 SGHAT and CDR2 FQNNGV. This CDR3 contains 18 residues. The CDR3 nucleotides are TGTGCCAGCAGCGCACCGGGACAGGGGGCCTACTATAATTCACCCCTCCACTTT. This gives the protein CASSAPGQGAYYNSPLHF.